This T cell receptor (beta chain) was documented in a study of T cell changes during pregnancy in multiple sclerosis. Data came from immunoSEQ multiplex PCR; TCRdb stores just in-frame clones and leaves some out. The sample yields approximately 73,000 clones, roughly 92% seen once. The sequencing used CD4+ T cells from peripheral blood mononuclear cells, collected before pregnancy. This TCR derives from a female donor with multiple sclerosis, enrolled in a pregnancy study.

The CDR3 sequence is CASSARQGVNEQFF. CDR3 coding DNA: TGTGCCAGCAGTGCCAGGCAGGGCGTTAATGAGCAGTTCTTC. The chain links TRBV2 to TRBJ2-1, with D possibly TRBD1 on 5 matching bases. CDR1 and CDR2 from the germline V gene are SNHLY and FYNNEI. Trimming took 4 bases from V and 7 from J, leaving 14 bases between them. CDR3 length: 14 amino acids.